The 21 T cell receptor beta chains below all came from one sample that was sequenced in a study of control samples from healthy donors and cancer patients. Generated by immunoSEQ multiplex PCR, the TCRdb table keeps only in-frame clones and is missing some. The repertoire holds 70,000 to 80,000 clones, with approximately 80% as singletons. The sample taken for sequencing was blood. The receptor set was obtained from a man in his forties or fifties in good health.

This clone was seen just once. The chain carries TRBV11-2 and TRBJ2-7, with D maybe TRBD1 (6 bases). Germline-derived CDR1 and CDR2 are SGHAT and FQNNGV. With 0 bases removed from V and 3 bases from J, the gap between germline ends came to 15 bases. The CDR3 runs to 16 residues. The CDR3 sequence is CASSLDLVGAGYEQYF. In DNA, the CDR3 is TGTGCCAGCAGCTTAGATTTGGTGGGGGCAGGCTACGAGCAGTACTTC.

CDR3 in amino acids: CASSRAPWSSSGANVLTF. In nucleotides, the CDR3 is TGTGCCAGCAGCCGAGCTCCCTGGAGTAGCTCTGGGGCCAACGTCCTGACTTTC. The chain combines TRBV3-1 (or the pseudogene TRBV3-2) with TRBJ2-6; unclear D gene. Germline V gene lookup returns CDR1 LGHDT and CDR2 YNNKEL (reference sequence). Deletions cut 4 bases from V and 0 bases from J, with 16 bases between. This CDR3 has 18 residues.

DNA for the CDR3: TGTGCCAGCAACTTCAGCAAACACATGAACACTGAAGCTTTCTTT. Protein: CASNFSKHMNTEAFF. The chain couples TRBV6-4 to TRBJ1-1; D is unclear. Trimming removed 7 bases at V and 0 bases at J, with 15 bases between. CDR1 is MRHNA and CDR2 is SNTAGT in the germline V gene. The CDR3 spans 15 residues.

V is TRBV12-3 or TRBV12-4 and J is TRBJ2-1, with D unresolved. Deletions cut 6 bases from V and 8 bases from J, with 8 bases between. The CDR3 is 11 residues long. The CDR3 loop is CASSLVDEQFF. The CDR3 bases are TGTGCCAGCAGCCTCGTCGATGAGCAGTTCTTC.

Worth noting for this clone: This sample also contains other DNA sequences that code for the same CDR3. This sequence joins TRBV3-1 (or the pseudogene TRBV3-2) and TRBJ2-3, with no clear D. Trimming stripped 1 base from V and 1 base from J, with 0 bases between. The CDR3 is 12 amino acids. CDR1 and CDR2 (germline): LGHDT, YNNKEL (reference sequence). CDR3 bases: TGTGCCAGCAGCCAAGGCACAGATACGCAGTATTTT. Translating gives CASSQGTDTQYF.

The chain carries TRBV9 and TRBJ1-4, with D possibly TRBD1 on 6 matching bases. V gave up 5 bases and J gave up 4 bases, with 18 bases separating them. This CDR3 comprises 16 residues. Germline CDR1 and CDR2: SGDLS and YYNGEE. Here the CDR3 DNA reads TGTGCCAGCAGGTGGGCTACAGGGCAAGATAATGAAAAACTGTTTTTT. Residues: CASRWATGQDNEKLFF.

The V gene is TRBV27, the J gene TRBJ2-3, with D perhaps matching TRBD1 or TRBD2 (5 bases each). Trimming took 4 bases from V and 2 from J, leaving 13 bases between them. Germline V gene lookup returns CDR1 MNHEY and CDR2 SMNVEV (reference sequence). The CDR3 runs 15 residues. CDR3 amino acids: CASSSRDGHTDTQYF. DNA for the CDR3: TGTGCCAGCAGTTCCCGGGACGGACACACAGATACGCAGTATTTT.

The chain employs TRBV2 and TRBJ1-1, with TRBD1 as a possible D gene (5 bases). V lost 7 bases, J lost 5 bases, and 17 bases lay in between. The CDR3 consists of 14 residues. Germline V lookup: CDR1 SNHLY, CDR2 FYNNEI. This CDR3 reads CASTGPQRGTEAFF. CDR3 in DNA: TGTGCCAGCACGGGACCCCAAAGAGGGACTGAAGCTTTCTTT. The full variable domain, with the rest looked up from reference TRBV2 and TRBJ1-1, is EPEVTQTPSHQVTQMGQEVILRCVPISNHLYFYWYRQILGQKVEFLVSFYNNEISEKSEIFDDQFSVERPDGSNFTLKIRSTKLEDSAMYFCASTGPQRGTEAFFGQGTRLTVV.

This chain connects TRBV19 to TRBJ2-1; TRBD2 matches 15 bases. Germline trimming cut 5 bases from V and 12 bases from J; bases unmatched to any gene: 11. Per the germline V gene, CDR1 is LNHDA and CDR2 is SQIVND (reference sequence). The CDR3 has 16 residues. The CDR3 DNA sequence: TGTGCCAGTAGTGCGGGACTAGCGGGAGGTTTAAACCGGCAGTTCTTC. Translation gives CASSAGLAGGLNRQFF.

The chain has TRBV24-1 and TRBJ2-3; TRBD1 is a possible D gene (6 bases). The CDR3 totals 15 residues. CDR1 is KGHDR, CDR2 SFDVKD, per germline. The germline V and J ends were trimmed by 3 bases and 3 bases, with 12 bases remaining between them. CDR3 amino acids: CATSDQGSWTDTQYF. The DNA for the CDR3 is TGTGCCACCAGTGATCAGGGGAGTTGGACAGATACGCAGTATTTT.

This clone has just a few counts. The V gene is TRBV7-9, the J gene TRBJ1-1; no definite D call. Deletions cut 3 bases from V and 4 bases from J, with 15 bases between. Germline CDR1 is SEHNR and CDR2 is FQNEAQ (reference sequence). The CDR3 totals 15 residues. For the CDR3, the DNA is TGTGCCAGCAGCTTTAACGGGATCCGGGGCACTGAAGCTTTCTTT. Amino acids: CASSFNGIRGTEAFF.

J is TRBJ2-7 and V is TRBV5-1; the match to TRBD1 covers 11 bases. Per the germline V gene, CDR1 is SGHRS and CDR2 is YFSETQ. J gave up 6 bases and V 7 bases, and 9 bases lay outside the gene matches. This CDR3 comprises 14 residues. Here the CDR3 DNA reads TGCGCCAGCCGCACCGGGACAGGGGGAGGCGAGCAGTACTTC. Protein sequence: CASRTGTGGGEQYF.

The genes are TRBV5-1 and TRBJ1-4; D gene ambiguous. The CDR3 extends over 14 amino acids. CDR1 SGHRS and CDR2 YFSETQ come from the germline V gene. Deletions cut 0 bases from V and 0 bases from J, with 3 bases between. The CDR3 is CASSLAATNEKLFF. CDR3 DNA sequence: TGCGCCAGCAGCTTGGCTGCAACTAATGAAAAACTGTTTTTT.

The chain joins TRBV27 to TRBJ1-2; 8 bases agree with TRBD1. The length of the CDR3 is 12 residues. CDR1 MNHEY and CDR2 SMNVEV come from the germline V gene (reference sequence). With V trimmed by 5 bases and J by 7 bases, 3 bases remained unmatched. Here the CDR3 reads CASSPGQGGYTF. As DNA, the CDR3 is TGTGCCAGCAGTCCAGGACAGGGTGGCTACACCTTC.

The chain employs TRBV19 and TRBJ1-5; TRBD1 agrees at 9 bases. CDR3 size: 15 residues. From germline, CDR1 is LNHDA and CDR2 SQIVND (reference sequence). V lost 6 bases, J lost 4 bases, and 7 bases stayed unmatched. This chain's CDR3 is CASRNTGGRNQPQHF. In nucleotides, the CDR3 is TGTGCCAGTAGGAATACAGGGGGCCGGAATCAGCCCCAGCATTTT.

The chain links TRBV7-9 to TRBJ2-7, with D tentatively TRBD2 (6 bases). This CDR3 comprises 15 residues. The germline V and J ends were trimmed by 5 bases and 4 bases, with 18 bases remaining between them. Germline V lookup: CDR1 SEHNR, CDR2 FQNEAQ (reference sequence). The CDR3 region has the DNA TGTGCCAGCAGCCTCCATGGTAGCGGACGTTACGAGCAGTACTTC. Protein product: CASSLHGSGRYEQYF.

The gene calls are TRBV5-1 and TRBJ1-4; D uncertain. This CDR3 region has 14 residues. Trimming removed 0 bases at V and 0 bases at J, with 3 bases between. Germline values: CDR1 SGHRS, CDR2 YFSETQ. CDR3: CASSLVPTNEKLFF. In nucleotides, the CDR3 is TGCGCCAGCAGCTTGGTTCCAACTAATGAAAAACTGTTTTTT.

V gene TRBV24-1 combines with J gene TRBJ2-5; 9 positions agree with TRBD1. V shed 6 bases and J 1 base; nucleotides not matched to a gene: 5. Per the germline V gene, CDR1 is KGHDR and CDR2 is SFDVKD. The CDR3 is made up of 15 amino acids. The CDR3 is CATSKATGGQETQYF. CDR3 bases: TGTGCCACCAGTAAAGCGACAGGGGGCCAAGAGACCCAGTACTTC.

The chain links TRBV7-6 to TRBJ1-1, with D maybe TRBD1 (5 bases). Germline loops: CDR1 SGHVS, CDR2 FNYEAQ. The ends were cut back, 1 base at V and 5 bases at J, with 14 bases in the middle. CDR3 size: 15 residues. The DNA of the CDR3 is TGTGCCAGCAGCTTAGTCGCGAGGGGCTTGACTGAAGCTTTCTTT. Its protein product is CASSLVARGLTEAFF.

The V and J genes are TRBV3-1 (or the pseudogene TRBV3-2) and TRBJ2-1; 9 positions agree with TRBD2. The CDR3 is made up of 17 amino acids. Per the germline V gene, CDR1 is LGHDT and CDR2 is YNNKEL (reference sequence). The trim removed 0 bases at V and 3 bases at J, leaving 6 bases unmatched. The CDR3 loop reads CASSQDFTSGYYNEQFF. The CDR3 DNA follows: TGTGCCAGCAGCCAAGATTTTACTAGCGGGTACTACAATGAGCAGTTCTTC.

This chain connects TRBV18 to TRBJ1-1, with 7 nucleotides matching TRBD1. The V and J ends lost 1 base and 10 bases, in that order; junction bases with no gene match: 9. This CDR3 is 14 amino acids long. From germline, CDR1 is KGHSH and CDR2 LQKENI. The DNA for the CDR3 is TGTGCCAGCTCACCACTGGACAGGCAGGGCAGAGCTTTCTTT. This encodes CASSPLDRQGRAFF.